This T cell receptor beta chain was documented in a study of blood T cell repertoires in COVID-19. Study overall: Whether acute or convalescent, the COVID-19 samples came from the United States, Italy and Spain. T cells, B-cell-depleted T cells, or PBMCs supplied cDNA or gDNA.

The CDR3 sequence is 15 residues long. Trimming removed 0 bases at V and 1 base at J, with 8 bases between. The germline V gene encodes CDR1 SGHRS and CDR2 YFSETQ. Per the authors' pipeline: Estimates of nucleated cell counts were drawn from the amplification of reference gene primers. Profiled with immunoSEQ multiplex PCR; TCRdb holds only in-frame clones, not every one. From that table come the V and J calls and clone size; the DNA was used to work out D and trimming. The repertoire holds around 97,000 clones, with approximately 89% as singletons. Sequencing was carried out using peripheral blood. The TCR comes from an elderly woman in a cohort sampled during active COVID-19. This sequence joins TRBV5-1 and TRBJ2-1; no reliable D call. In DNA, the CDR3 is TGCGCCAGCAGCTTGGATCTGACTTCCTACAATGAGCAGTTCTTC. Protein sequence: CASSLDLTSYNEQFF.